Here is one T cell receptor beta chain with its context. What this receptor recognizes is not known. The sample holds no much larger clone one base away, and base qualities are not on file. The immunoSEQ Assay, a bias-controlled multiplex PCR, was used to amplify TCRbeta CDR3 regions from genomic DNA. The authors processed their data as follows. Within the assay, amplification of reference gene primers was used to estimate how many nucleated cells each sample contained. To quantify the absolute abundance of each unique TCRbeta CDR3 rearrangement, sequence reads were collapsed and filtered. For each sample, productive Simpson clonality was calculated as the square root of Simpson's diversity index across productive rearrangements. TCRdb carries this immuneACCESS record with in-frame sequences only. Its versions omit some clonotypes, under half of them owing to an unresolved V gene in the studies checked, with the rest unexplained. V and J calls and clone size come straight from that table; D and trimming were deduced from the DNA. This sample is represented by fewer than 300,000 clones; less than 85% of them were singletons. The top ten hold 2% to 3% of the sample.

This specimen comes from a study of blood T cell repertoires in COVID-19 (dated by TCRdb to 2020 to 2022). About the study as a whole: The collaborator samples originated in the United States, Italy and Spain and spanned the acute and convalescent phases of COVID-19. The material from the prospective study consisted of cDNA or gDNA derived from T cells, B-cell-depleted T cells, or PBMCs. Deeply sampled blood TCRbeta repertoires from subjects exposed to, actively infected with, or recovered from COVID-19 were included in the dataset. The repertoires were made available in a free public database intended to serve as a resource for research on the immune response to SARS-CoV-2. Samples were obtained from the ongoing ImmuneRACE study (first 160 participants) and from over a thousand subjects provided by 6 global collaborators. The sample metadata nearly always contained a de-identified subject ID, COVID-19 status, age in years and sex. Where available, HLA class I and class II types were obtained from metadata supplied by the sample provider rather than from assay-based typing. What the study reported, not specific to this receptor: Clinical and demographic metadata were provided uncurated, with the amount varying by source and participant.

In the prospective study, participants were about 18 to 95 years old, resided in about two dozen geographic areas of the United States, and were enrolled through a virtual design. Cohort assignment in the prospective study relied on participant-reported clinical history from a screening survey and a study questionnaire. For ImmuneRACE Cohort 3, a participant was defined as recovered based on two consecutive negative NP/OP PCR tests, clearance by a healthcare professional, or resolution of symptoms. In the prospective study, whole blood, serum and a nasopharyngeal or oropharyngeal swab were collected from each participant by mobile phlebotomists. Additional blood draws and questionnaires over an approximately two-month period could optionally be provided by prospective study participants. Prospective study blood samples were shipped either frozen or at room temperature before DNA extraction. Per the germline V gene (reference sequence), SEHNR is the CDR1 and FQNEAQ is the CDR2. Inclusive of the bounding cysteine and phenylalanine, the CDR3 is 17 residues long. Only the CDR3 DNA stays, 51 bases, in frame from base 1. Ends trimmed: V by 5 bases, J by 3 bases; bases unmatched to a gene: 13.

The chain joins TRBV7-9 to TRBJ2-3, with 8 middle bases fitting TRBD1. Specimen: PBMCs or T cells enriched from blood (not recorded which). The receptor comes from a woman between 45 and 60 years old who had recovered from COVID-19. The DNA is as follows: TGTGCCAGCAGCCCGCGGGCCAGGGGGCTTTCAACAGATACGCAGTATTTT. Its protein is CASSPRARGLSTDTQYF. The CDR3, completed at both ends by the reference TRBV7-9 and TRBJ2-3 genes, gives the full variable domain DTGVSQNPRHKITKRGQNVTFRCDPISEHNRLYWYRQTLGQGPEFLTYFQNEAQLEKSRLLSDRFSAERPKGSFSTLEIQRTEQGDSAMYLCASSPRARGLSTDTQYFGPGTRLTVL.